This T cell receptor beta chain was sequenced during a study of response to subunit inactivated influenza vaccine. Trimming shortened V by 5 bases and J by 6 bases, and 13 bases separated the two germline ends. This CDR3 spans 14 amino acids. The germline V gene has CDR1 SGHAT and CDR2 FQNNGV. TCRdb fed the RT-PCR reads into MiXCR, producing one record per CDR3 protein. The data show about 570,000 distinct CDR3 sequences, approximately 10% seen once. The sample was also linked to a second study, of T cells expressing NK-cell markers. That report notes: In generating TCR beta cDNA, 5'RACE template switching with UMIs was used. Each TCR beta repertoire originated in sorted T cells that were CD3+CD56+NKG2C+, CD3+CD56+NKG2C- or CD3+CD56-NKG2C+. One of eight sequenced donors was HCMV-seronegative; the other seven were seropositive. These same clonotypes (in four donors) also led the CD3+CD56-NKG2C+ fraction. The study left the HCMV specificity of expanded NKG2C+ T cell clones unresolved.

The V and J genes are TRBV11-2 and TRBJ2-2, with D perhaps matching TRBD1 (5 bases). The source was PBMCs from blood, collected on the day of vaccination. This clonotype was obtained from a man aged 50-60 years who received an inactivated influenza vaccine. The CDR3 coding sequence is TGTGCCAGCAGCCGAAAGGGGTACCCCGGGGAGCTGTTTTTT. Protein product: CASSRKGYPGELFF.